Below are 32 T cell receptor beta chains sequenced from a single sample in a study of graft-versus-host responses after intestinal transplantation. Sequencing used immunoSEQ multiplex PCR; TCRdb keeps in-frame clones, though not all of them. This sample has fewer than 45,000 clones, with about 90% found just once. The specimen comprised PBMCs, sampled 314 days after intestinal transplant. These TCRs come from a human patient who received an intestinal transplant, so some T cells may come from the graft donor.

The V gene is TRBV4-1, the J gene TRBJ2-7; 11 bases agree with TRBD1. Germline V lookup: CDR1 MGHRA, CDR2 YSYEKL. V lost 4 bases and J lost 3; bases outside the gene matches: 8. This CDR3 has 16 amino acids. This CDR3 is CASSPTRDRGDYEQYF. Written as DNA, the CDR3 is TGCGCCAGCAGCCCAACCCGGGACAGGGGGGACTACGAGCAGTACTTC.

The rearrangement links TRBV9 to TRBJ1-4; 7 bases align to TRBD1. The germline gives CDR1 SGDLS, CDR2 YYNGEE. Unmatched junction bases numbered 3, after V lost 0 bases and J lost 7 bases. The CDR3 is made up of 14 amino acids. The CDR3 loop reads CASSVGGTAEKLFF. DNA for the CDR3: TGTGCCAGCAGCGTAGGAGGGACAGCTGAAAAACTGTTTTTT.

V gene TRBV5-4 combines with J gene TRBJ2-3, with D possibly TRBD1 on 6 matching bases. V was shortened by 1 base and J by 7 bases, with 10 bases between the two germline ends. The germline gives CDR1 SGHNT, CDR2 YYREEE (reference sequence). CDR3 size: 13 residues. CDR3: CASSLNRANTQYF. The CDR3 DNA follows: TGTGCCAGCAGCTTGAACAGGGCCAATACGCAGTATTTT.

The chain joins TRBV2 to TRBJ2-1; D call uncertain. In germline, CDR1 is SNHLY, CDR2 FYNNEI. The V end was cut by 6 bases, the J end by 4 bases, with 7 bases between. The CDR3 is 12 amino acids. In DNA, the CDR3 is TGTGCCAGCAGGATGGAGTACAATGAGCAGTTCTTC. Protein sequence: CASRMEYNEQFF.

The chain carries TRBV9 and TRBJ2-1; 8 nucleotides align to TRBD2. The CDR3 consists of 16 residues. V gave up 3 bases and J gave up 4 bases; unmatched junction bases: 9. CDR1 SGDLS and CDR2 YYNGEE come from the germline V gene. As DNA, the CDR3 is TGTGCCAGCAGCGGACCCTCTAGCGGGCCTTACAATGAGCAGTTCTTC. It translates to CASSGPSSGPYNEQFF.

This rearrangement joins TRBV7-2 to TRBJ1-1, with D perhaps TRBD1 (5 bases). This CDR3 contains 13 residues. Germline V lookup: CDR1 SGHTA, CDR2 FQGNSA. V lost 4 bases, J lost 1 base, and 7 bases lay in between. The CDR3 region is CASSYDRNTEAFF. CDR3 bases: TGTGCCAGCAGCTATGACAGGAACACTGAAGCTTTCTTT.

The chain combines TRBV29-1 with TRBJ2-2, with TRBD2 matching over 14 bases. Trimming at V came to 6 bases and at J to 0 bases, leaving 6 bases not matched to a gene. The CDR3 loop spans 17 amino acids. Germline assignment: CDR1 SQVTM and CDR2 ANQGSEA. The CDR3 protein is CSVEGLAGVTNTGELFF. CDR3 coding DNA: TGCAGCGTCGAGGGACTAGCGGGAGTTACGAACACCGGGGAGCTGTTTTTT.

The chain combines TRBV6-1 with TRBJ1-5; no clear D gene. V gave up 2 bases and J gave up 6 bases, with 11 bases separating them. This CDR3 is 14 amino acids long. Germline values: CDR1 MNHNS, CDR2 SASEGT. The CDR3 DNA is TGTGCCAGCAGTGAACATTCCGGGTCTCAGCCCCAGCATTTT. Translating it yields CASSEHSGSQPQHF.

The chain links TRBV2 to TRBJ2-1; 8 bases match TRBD2. CDR1 SNHLY and CDR2 FYNNEI come from the germline V gene. Trimming cost V 8 bases and J 4 bases; bases outside gene matches: 4. The CDR3 has 13 amino acids. The CDR3 here is CASLLAEYNEQFF. In nucleotides, the CDR3 is TGTGCCAGCCTACTAGCGGAATACAATGAGCAGTTCTTC.

This clone is labeled large. The chain carries TRBV28 and TRBJ1-2, with TRBD1 as a possible D gene (6 bases). Germline V gene data show CDR1 as MDHEN and CDR2 as SYDVKM. This CDR3 contains 14 residues. V lost 5 bases, J lost 8 bases, and 18 bases lay in between. CDR3 in DNA: TGTGCCAGCAGTAATACCGGGACAATCAACGGCTACACCTTC. Amino acid sequence: CASSNTGTINGYTF.

The gene calls are TRBV10-3 and TRBJ2-5; D is perhaps TRBD1 or TRBD2 (5 bases each). CDR3 length equals 12 residues. CDR1 and CDR2 (germline): ENHRY, SYGVKD. Deletions cut 4 bases from V and 4 bases from J, with 7 bases between. CDR3 nucleotides: TGTGCCATCAGTGCGGGGCGAGAGACCCAGTACTTC. Its protein is CAISAGRETQYF.

The rearrangement links TRBV28 to TRBJ2-5; D is uncertain. The J call may not be correct, given that the DNA end is closer to TRBJ2-7. The germline gives CDR1 MDHEN, CDR2 SYDVKM. The CDR3 is 14 amino acids. The DNA for the CDR3 is TGTGCCAGCAGTTTGGGTGGTTCGCCCTACGAGCAGTACTTC. Translation: CASSLGGSPYEQYF.

The chain combines TRBV11-1 with TRBJ1-2; no clear D gene. With 2 bases removed from V and 0 bases from J, the gap between germline ends came to 10 bases. The germline gives CDR1 SGHAT, CDR2 FQDESV (reference sequence). The CDR3 loop spans 15 amino acids. CDR3 region: CASSLSPGSNYGYTF. The CDR3 DNA follows: TGTGCCAGCAGCTTAAGTCCGGGCTCTAACTATGGCTACACCTTC.

V usage is TRBV28 and J usage is TRBJ2-7, with unresolved D. CDR1 and CDR2 (germline): MDHEN, SYDVKM. Trimming took off 6 bases at V and 5 bases at J, with 11 bases between the two ends. This CDR3 has 12 amino acids. DNA of the CDR3: TGTGCCAGCAGGGAGCCCCCTAACGAGCAGTACTTC. This codes for CASREPPNEQYF. Variable domain in full (rest from reference TRBV28 and TRBJ2-7): DVKVTQSSRYLVKRTGEKVFLECVQDMDHENMFWYRQDPGLGLRLIYFSYDVKMKEKGDIPEGYSVSREKKERFSLILESASTNQTSMYLCASREPPNEQYFGPGTRLTVT.

The chain is built from TRBV6-1 and TRBJ2-1; D is possibly TRBD1 (6 bases). From germline, CDR1 is MNHNS and CDR2 SASEGT. The CDR3 is made up of 14 amino acids. Trimming removed 6 bases at V and 2 bases at J, with 11 bases between. CDR3 loop: CASSDQGPYNEQFF. CDR3 bases: TGTGCCAGCAGCGATCAGGGGCCCTACAATGAGCAGTTCTTC.

This sequence joins TRBV15 and TRBJ1-3, with 7 bases matching TRBD1. This CDR3 region has 15 residues. Per germline, CDR1 LNHNV and CDR2 YYDKDF (reference sequence). The trim removed 0 bases at V and 4 bases at J, leaving 3 bases unmatched. The CDR3 DNA sequence: TGTGCCACCAGCAGAGATAGGGGGCCCGGAAACACCATATATTTT. It translates to CATSRDRGPGNTIYF. Using reference TRBV15 and TRBJ1-3 for the parts outside the CDR3, the full variable domain is DAMVIQNPRYQVTQFGKPVTLSCSQTLNHNVMYWYQQKSSQAPKLLFHYYDKDFNNEADTPDNFQSRRPNTSFCFLDIRSPGLGDTAMYLCATSRDRGPGNTIYFGEGSWLTVV.

The chain combines TRBV28 with TRBJ1-4; D unclear. Germline V CDR1 and CDR2: MDHEN, SYDVKM. The CDR3 contains 14 residues. The V end was cut by 6 bases, the J end by 4 bases, with 12 bases between. CDR3 residues: CASRPGYGNEKLFF. CDR3 sequence (DNA): TGTGCCAGCAGACCGGGTTATGGTAATGAAAAACTGTTTTTT.

The chain recombines TRBV4-1 with TRBJ1-6; 8 nucleotides agree with TRBD1. The length of the CDR3 is 17 residues. J was trimmed by 8 bases and V by 4 bases; bases with no gene match: 13. CDR1 MGHRA and CDR2 YSYEKL come from the germline V gene. The chain's CDR3 is CASSPAPRGQRDSPLHF. The CDR3 nucleotides are TGCGCCAGCAGCCCCGCTCCCAGGGGGCAAAGGGATTCACCCCTCCACTTT.

V usage is TRBV27 and J usage is TRBJ2-4, with 8 positions matching TRBD1. Losses at the gene ends were 4 bases for V and 8 bases for J; bases not matched to a gene: 16. Germline CDR1 MNHEY, CDR2 SMNVEV (reference sequence). The CDR3 runs 17 residues. The CDR3 is CASSSRPGGRSRDIQYF. In DNA, the CDR3 is TGTGCCAGCAGTTCCCGCCCAGGGGGCCGTAGTAGGGACATTCAGTACTTC.

A single count supports this clone. The CDR3 DNA reads TGTGCCAGCAGCTTAATCACCCGGAGGGCCTATGGCTACACCTTC. Protein sequence: CASSLITRRAYGYTF. The chain couples TRBV7-9 to TRBJ1-2; no clear D. Per the germline V gene, CDR1 is SEHNR and CDR2 is FQNEAQ (reference sequence). The CDR3 spans 15 residues. Trimming left V 2 bases short and J 4 bases short, with 14 bases between. The whole variable domain, filled in from reference TRBV7-9 and TRBJ1-2, reads DTGVSQNPRHKITKRGQNVTFRCDPISEHNRLYWYRQTLGQGPEFLTYFQNEAQLEKSRLLSDRFSAERPKGSFSTLEIQRTEQGDSAMYLCASSLITRRAYGYTFGSGTRLTVV.

V is TRBV5-1 and J is TRBJ2-3, with D perhaps matching TRBD2 (6 bases). Germline V gene sequence: CDR1 SGHRS, CDR2 YFSETQ. The CDR3 covers 15 residues. The V end lost 2 bases, the J end lost 0 bases, and 10 bases lay between the germline ends. For the CDR3, the DNA is TGCGCCAGCAGCTTCGGGACTTCTAGCACAGATACGCAGTATTTT. Protein product: CASSFGTSSTDTQYF.

The chain recombines TRBV4-2 with TRBJ2-7; 11 positions match TRBD2. This CDR3 has 18 residues. The V gene's germline CDR1 is LGHNA and CDR2 YNFKEQ. The trim removed 0 bases at V and 2 bases at J, leaving 9 bases unmatched. The CDR3 DNA follows: TGTGCCAGCAGCCAAGATGAGGTGGGACTAGCGGAAGCCTACGAGCAGTACTTC. Its protein is CASSQDEVGLAEAYEQYF.

The chain joins TRBV6-5 to TRBJ2-1, with D unclear. This CDR3 spans 13 amino acids. The germline gives CDR1 MNHEY, CDR2 SVGAGI. The V and J ends lost 6 bases and 7 bases respectively, with 13 bases between them. Here the CDR3 reads CASRYPLQNEQFF. The CDR3 DNA sequence: TGTGCCAGCAGGTATCCGCTGCAAAATGAGCAGTTCTTC.

The V call is TRBV10-2, the J call TRBJ2-2, with a weak D call TRBD2 (6 bases). Germline values: CDR1 WSHSY, CDR2 SAAADI. CDR3 size: 20 residues. Trimming shortened V by 6 bases and J by 8 bases, and 34 bases separated the two germline ends. The DNA of the CDR3 is TGCGCCAGCAGGGATCAAGCGCAGGATGACGGGAGACCCCTAATTGGGGAGCTGTTTTTT. Protein: CASRDQAQDDGRPLIGELFF.

The V gene is TRBV7-2, the J gene TRBJ2-1; no clear D. From germline, CDR1 is SGHTA and CDR2 FQGNSA. CDR3 size: 18 residues. Trimming took 2 bases from V and 4 from J, leaving 21 bases between them. The CDR3 is CASSLRDLVRSLYNEQFF. DNA of the CDR3: TGTGCCAGCAGCTTAAGAGACCTAGTCCGCTCCCTTTACAATGAGCAGTTCTTC.

This chain links TRBV28 with TRBJ2-7; TRBD1 or TRBD2 may be the D gene (5 bases each). The CDR3 covers 13 residues. Germline CDR1 reads MDHEN; CDR2 reads SYDVKM. Trimming pared 3 bases from V and 2 bases from J, leaving 8 bases between. This CDR3 reads CASSFTGPYEQYF. The DNA for the CDR3 is TGTGCCAGCAGTTTCACGGGACCCTACGAGCAGTACTTC. The full variable domain, rest sourced from reference TRBV28 and TRBJ2-7, is DVKVTQSSRYLVKRTGEKVFLECVQDMDHENMFWYRQDPGLGLRLIYFSYDVKMKEKGDIPEGYSVSREKKERFSLILESASTNQTSMYLCASSFTGPYEQYFGPGTRLTVT.

This rearrangement joins TRBV5-5 to TRBJ1-1; D may be TRBD1 (5 bases). The V gene's germline CDR1 is SGHKS and CDR2 YYEKEE (reference sequence). Trimming took 4 bases from V and 11 from J, leaving 12 bases between them. The CDR3 sequence is 11 residues long. The CDR3, as DNA: TGTGCCAGCAGCGCCGGGGCGCAGGCTTTCTTT. This translates into CASSAGAQAFF. Full variable domain (remainder filled in from reference TRBV5-5 and TRBJ1-1): DAGVTQSPTHLIKTRGQQVTLRCSPISGHKSVSWYQQVLGQGPQFIFQYYEKEERGRGNFPDRFSARQFPNYSSELNVNALLLGDSALYLCASSAGAQAFFGQGTRLTVV.

The V call is TRBV7-9, the J call TRBJ1-3, with D uncertain. Germline V gene lookup returns CDR1 SEHNR and CDR2 FQNEAQ (reference sequence). This CDR3 is 11 amino acids long. V was trimmed by 6 bases and J by 4 bases, leaving 4 bases between them. The CDR3 is CASRGGNTIYF. Here the CDR3 DNA reads TGTGCCAGCAGGGGAGGAAACACCATATATTTT.

The rearrangement joins TRBV11-2 to TRBJ2-3; D might be TRBD2 (6 bases). This CDR3 contains 16 residues. Trimming left V 6 bases short and J 2 bases short, with 18 bases between. Looked up from germline, CDR1 is SGHAT and CDR2 is FQNNGV. The CDR3 sequence: CASSLNQGGATDTQYF. CDR3 in DNA: TGTGCCAGCAGTCTAAACCAGGGCGGGGCCACAGATACGCAGTATTTT.

The gene calls are TRBV5-4 and TRBJ2-1, with D possibly being TRBD2 (6 bases). Trimming stripped 7 bases from V and 4 bases from J, with 21 bases between. Germline V gene sequence: CDR1 SGHNT, CDR2 YYREEE (reference sequence). The CDR3 is 16 amino acids. CDR3 amino acids: CASLETSGGWYNEQFF. DNA of the CDR3: TGTGCCAGCTTAGAAACGAGCGGAGGGTGGTACAATGAGCAGTTCTTC. The full variable domain, in which reference TRBV5-4 and TRBJ2-1 provide the parts outside the CDR3, is ETGVTQSPTHLIKTRGQQVTLRCSSQSGHNTVSWYQQALGQGPQFIFQYYREEENGRGNFPPRFSGLQFPNYSSELNVNALELDDSALYLCASLETSGGWYNEQFFGPGTRLTVL.

This chain uses TRBV4-1 with TRBJ1-6, with a tentative D call TRBD1 (5 bases). Germline CDR1 reads MGHRA; CDR2 reads YSYEKL. V shed 4 bases and J shed 10 bases, with 17 bases lying between them. The CDR3 extends over 15 amino acids. For the CDR3, the DNA is TGCGCCAGCAGCCGTGACAGTGCATCAAACTCACCCCTCCACTTT. It encodes CASSRDSASNSPLHF.

The chain is built from TRBV18 and TRBJ2-7, with D possibly being TRBD1 (6 bases). Germline CDR1 and CDR2: KGHSH and LQKENI. The CDR3 is 15 amino acids. Trimming pared 3 bases from V and 2 bases from J, leaving 14 bases between. CDR3 coding DNA: TGTGCCAGCTCACCCTCCGAGGACAGAACCTACGAGCAGTACTTC. It is translated as CASSPSEDRTYEQYF. The full variable domain, in which reference TRBV18 and TRBJ2-7 provide the parts outside the CDR3, is NAGVMQNPRHLVRRRGQEARLRCSPMKGHSHVYWYRQLPEEGLKFMVYLQKENIIDESGMPKERFSAEFPKEGPSILRIQQVVRGDSAAYFCASSPSEDRTYEQYFGPGTRLTVT.